This TCR beta chain was captured by sequencing in a study of T cell responses to AZD1222 COVID-19 vaccine listed by TCRdb under 2021. Study-level background: TCR sequencing was performed for approximately 240 trial participants, of whom around 200 were given two doses of AZD1222 and about 25 were given two doses of MenACWY control vaccine. Enrollment into the trials was organized by age into subgroups of 18-55, 56-69 and 70-plus years, and those subgroups contained roughly 140, 27 and 60 TCR-sequenced participants, respectively.

Here is what the overall study found, with its caveats: Most participants were white British and females outnumbered males, and the authors suggested that clonal diversity may have been underestimated. CD4 TCRs associated with the vaccine covered the entire spike protein, and the dominant responses were in regions 160-218 and 743-854. Conclusions about previously exposed vaccinees are limited because only six or seven AZD1222 recipients were SARS-CoV-2 seropositive at baseline. Spike-specific TCR breadth and depth rose significantly after two AZD1222 doses compared with day 0 and with MenACWY recipients. In the small 56-69-year group, the increase in depth fell short of significance, most likely because of low power. Because no samples from the day 14 peak response were available, repertoires could be characterized only after the peak T cell response. Epitopes outside the regions mutated in the B.1.351 and B.1.1.7 variants were reportedly recognized by nearly half of the unique spike-specific TCRs.

The CDR3 regions of human TCRbeta chains were analyzed by immunosequencing. As for the original processing: Repertoire TCRs were matched against a reference library of SARS-CoV-2-specific TCRs generated with the MIRA antigen-specificity platform. Breadth was defined as the fraction of unique TCRs that were SARS-CoV-2-associated, and depth was defined as the fraction of total T cells that were SARS-CoV-2-associated. Each spike-specific TCR was assigned to its reactive spike region and to a CD4 or CD8 class using the MIRA data. Log10-transformed breadth and depth values were compared by one-way ANOVA with Sidak's multiple comparisons tests. The clones in this table, taken by TCRdb from immuneACCESS, are in-frame only. Not every clone is retained; where verified, under half of the shortfall comes from an unresolved V gene, and the cause of the rest is unknown. V, J and clone size were drawn from that table, and D and trimming were deduced from the DNA. For this sample the table gives about 140,000 clones, of which 92% were detected only once. About 3.8% of the sample belongs to the ten largest clones.

According to the germline V gene, CDR1 reads MNHEY and CDR2 reads SVGAGI. Taken from cysteine to phenylalanine, the CDR3 has 15 residues. CDR3 DNA is the only sequence kept; it has 45 bases, read in frame from the first base. Here V drops 4 bases and J drops 5 bases, and the junction holds 6 bases not matched to any gene. As concerns this clone: Its antigen specificity is not known. It has no much larger one-base neighbor in the sample; base qualities were not kept.

Taken with the paper, the label for time point translates to: about 28 days (+/-7) after the second vaccine dose. AZD1222 recipients given second doses at about 4 weeks or at about 12 weeks were pooled, since spike-specific TCR depth and breadth were not found to differ between the two schedules. Vaccinee samples were obtained from the UK trials COV001 and COV002, which included a single-blind randomized controlled phase 2/3 trial of AZD1222 (ChAdOx1 nCoV-19) in healthy adults. Trial participant PBMC samples were collected at day 0 and day 28 after the second dose for TCRbeta chain sequencing. The source of this sequence is an adult who received the AZD1222 COVID-19 vaccine. The rearrangement joined TRBV6-5 to TRBJ2-1, and 9 junction bases match TRBD2. Sequencing used peripheral blood, obtained 28 days after the second AZD1222 dose. The bases are TGTGCCAGCAGTTCTGCTAGCGGGGCCCACAATGAGCAGTTCTTC. This encodes CASSSASGAHNEQFF.